A selection of T cell receptor beta chains follows, all from one sample in a study of blood T cells in healthy people across ages. TCRdb re-called the 5' RACE reads with MiXCR, one entry per CDR3 protein. The sample yields about 630,000 distinct CDR3 sequences, 20% to 25% seen once. Material: blood. These receptors came from a man between 65 and 85 years old in good health. Each CDR3 is given with its conserved first and last residue. D genes are given only for firm matches. Clone size appears in some rows only: once, few, many, or a class for an expanded clone.

TRBD2	once	TRBV3-1	TRBJ2-1	CASSQVRTSRNNEQFF	TGTGCCAGCAGCCAGGTCCGGACTAGTAGGAACAATGAGCAGTTCTTC
TRBD1	few	TRBV4-2	TRBJ2-7	CASSQDTGGPYEQYF	TGTGCCAGCAGCCAAGATACAGGGGGCCCCTACGAGCAGTACTTC
TRBD1	.	TRBV7-6	TRBJ1-2	CASSLPGGIYGYTF	TGTGCCAGCAGCTTACCAGGGGGTATCTATGGCTACACCTTC
.	.	TRBV15	TRBJ1-3	CATSSAAGNSGNTIYF	TGTGCCACCAGCAGCGCTGCCGGGAACTCTGGAAACACCATATATTTT
TRBD1	.	TRBV27	TRBJ1-6	CASRGTGQYNSPLHF	TGTGCCAGCAGGGGAACGGGACAGTATAATTCACCCCTCCACTTT
TRBD2	.	TRBV20-1	TRBJ2-7	CSARDSLREVTYEQYF	TGCAGTGCTAGAGATAGCCTGCGGGAGGTCACCTACGAGCAGTACTTC
.	.	TRBV29-1	TRBJ2-1	CSVAYRQGAGEQFF	TGCAGCGTTGCCTACAGACAGGGAGCGGGTGAGCAGTTCTTC
.	few	TRBV19	TRBJ1-1	CASSIPDYFVEAFF	TGTGCCAGTAGTATCCCAGACTATTTTGTCGAAGCTTTCTTT
TRBD1	.	TRBV29-1	TRBJ2-7	CSGQGAGDYEQYF	TGCAGCGGTCAGGGGGCCGGGGACTACGAGCAGTACTTC
TRBD2	.	TRBV20-1	TRBJ2-7	CSATGLASASYEQYF	TGCAGTGCAACCGGACTAGCCAGTGCGTCCTACGAGCAGTACTTC
TRBD2	.	TRBV12-3/TRBV12-4	TRBJ2-1	CASSLGLAGTGEQFF	TGTGCCAGCAGCTTGGGACTAGCGGGAACTGGGGAGCAGTTCTTC
TRBD1	.	TRBV4-3	TRBJ2-7	CASSQDEGDRMYEQYF	TGCGCCAGCAGCCAAGATGAGGGGGACAGAATGTACGAGCAGTACTTC
.	few	TRBV28	TRBJ1-1	CASSLFGGGRGMNTEAFF	TGTGCCAGCAGTTTATTTGGTGGGGGCAGGGGCATGAACACTGAAGCTTTCTTT
.	.	TRBV2	TRBJ1-1	CASSEWGQNPEAFF	TGTGCCAGCAGTGAATGGGGCCAGAACCCTGAAGCTTTCTTT
TRBD1	few	TRBV7-9	TRBJ1-6	CASSLFAGGDSPLHF	TGTGCCAGCAGCTTATTTGCAGGGGGTGATTCACCCCTCCACTTT
.	.	TRBV5-1	TRBJ1-6	CASSLEVGGHNSPLHF	TGCGCCAGCAGCTTGGAGGTGGGGGGGCATAATTCACCCCTCCACTTT
.	.	TRBV27	TRBJ1-1	CASSLSSVTRYEAFF	TGTGCCAGCAGTTTATCTTCCGTCACCAGATATGAAGCTTTCTTT
TRBD1	few	TRBV12-3/TRBV12-4	TRBJ1-1	CASSLEGARRFMNTEAFF	TGTGCCAGCAGTTTGGAGGGGGCCCGGAGATTCATGAACACTGAAGCTTTCTTT
.	few	TRBV12-3/TRBV12-4	TRBJ2-2	CASRKGTGGWTGELFF	TGTGCCAGCAGGAAGGGGACTGGGGGCTGGACCGGGGAGCTGTTTTTT
.	few	TRBV25-1	TRBJ1-3	CASSNPGPSGNTIYF	TGTGCCAGCAGTAACCCGGGTCCCTCTGGAAACACCATATATTTT
.	few	TRBV9	TRBJ1-2	CASEGDGYTF	TGTGCCTCCGAAGGGGACGGCTACACCTTC
TRBD2	many	TRBV20-1	TRBJ2-3	CSAIPGLAGGGWNTQYF	TGCAGTGCCATACCGGGACTAGCGGGAGGTGGTTGGAATACGCAGTATTTT
.	.	TRBV27	TRBJ2-7	CASSLPRQYEQYF	TGTGCCAGCAGTTTACCCCGACAGTACGAGCAGTACTTC
TRBD2	many	TRBV20-1	TRBJ2-7	CSACPGTRPTYEQYF	TGCAGTGCTTGTCCCGGGACTAGACCTACCTACGAGCAGTACTTC
.	.	TRBV7-9	TRBJ2-5	CASSWGDRATETQYF	TGTGCCAGCAGCTGGGGGGACAGAGCTACAGAGACCCAGTACTTC
.	.	TRBV6-5	TRBJ1-1	CASSYSTNRQNTEAFF	TGTGCCAGCAGTTACTCGACCAATAGACAGAACACTGAAGCTTTCTTT
TRBD1	.	TRBV12-3/TRBV12-4	TRBJ2-5	CASSPLGQGLTGEQYF	TGTGCCAGCAGCCCTTTGGGACAGGGACTTACCGGGGAGCAGTACTTC
.	.	TRBV5-5	TRBJ1-2	CASSLSWGGRVARGYTF	TGTGCCAGCAGCTTGTCCTGGGGCGGCCGGGTTGCCCGCGGCTACACCTTC
TRBD2	.	TRBV12-3/TRBV12-4	TRBJ2-5	CASRGLAGYETQYF	TGTGCCAGCAGGGGACTAGCGGGGTACGAGACCCAGTACTTC
TRBD2	.	TRBV7-9	TRBJ2-3	CASRGSGTADTQYF	TGTGCCAGCAGGGGGAGCGGGACTGCAGATACGCAGTATTTT
.	.	TRBV6-2/TRBV6-3	TRBJ2-7	CASSNGREQYF	TGTGCCAGCAGTAACGGGCGCGAGCAGTACTTC
TRBD2	few	TRBV7-2	TRBJ2-3	CASSRTSGYTDTQYF	TGTGCCAGCAGCCGGACTAGCGGATACACAGATACGCAGTATTTT
.	.	TRBV20-1	TRBJ2-5	CSARGLQETQYF	TGCAGTGCTAGAGGTCTCCAAGAGACCCAGTACTTC
TRBD2	.	TRBV29-1	TRBJ2-3	CSVAERQEGTNTDTQYF	TGCAGCGTTGCAGAGAGGCAAGAGGGGACTAACACAGATACGCAGTATTTT
TRBD2	few	TRBV6-1	TRBJ2-3	CASSRSFVSGRAKVQYTQYF	TGTGCCAGCAGCCGCTCATTCGTCAGCGGGAGGGCCAAAGTTCAATATACGCAGTATTTT
TRBD1	.	TRBV7-2	TRBJ1-2	CASSLAQGGNYGYTF	TGTGCCAGCAGCTTAGCGCAAGGGGGCAACTATGGCTACACCTTC
TRBD1	.	TRBV9	TRBJ2-7	CASSLGQGAAYEQYF	TGTGCCAGCAGCCTAGGCCAGGGGGCTGCCTACGAGCAGTACTTC